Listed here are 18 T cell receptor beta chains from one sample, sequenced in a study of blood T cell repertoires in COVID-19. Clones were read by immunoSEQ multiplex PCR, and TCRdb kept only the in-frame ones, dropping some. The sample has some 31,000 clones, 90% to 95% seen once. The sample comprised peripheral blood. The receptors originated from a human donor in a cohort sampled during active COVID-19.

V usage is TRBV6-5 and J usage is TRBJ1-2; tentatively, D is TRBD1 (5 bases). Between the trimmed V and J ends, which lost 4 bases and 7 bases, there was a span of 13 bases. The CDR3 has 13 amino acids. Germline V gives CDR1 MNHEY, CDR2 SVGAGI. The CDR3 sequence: CASSLGEETGYTF. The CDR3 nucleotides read TGTGCCAGCAGTTTAGGGGAGGAAACTGGCTACACCTTC.

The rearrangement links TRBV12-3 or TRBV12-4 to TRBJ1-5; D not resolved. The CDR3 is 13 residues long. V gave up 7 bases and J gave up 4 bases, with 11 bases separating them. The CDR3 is CASTIGVNQPQHF. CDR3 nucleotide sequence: TGTGCCAGCACAATAGGAGTTAATCAGCCCCAGCATTTT.

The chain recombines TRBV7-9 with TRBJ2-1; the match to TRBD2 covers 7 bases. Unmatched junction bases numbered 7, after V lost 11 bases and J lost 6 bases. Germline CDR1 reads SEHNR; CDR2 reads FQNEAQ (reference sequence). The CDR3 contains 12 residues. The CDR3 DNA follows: TGTGCCGGGCTACGGGGGGTCAATGAGCAGTTCTTC. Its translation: CAGLRGVNEQFF.

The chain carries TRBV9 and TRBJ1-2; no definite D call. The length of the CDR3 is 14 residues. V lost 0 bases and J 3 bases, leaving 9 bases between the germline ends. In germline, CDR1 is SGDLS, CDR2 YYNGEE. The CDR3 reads CASSVAEGYYGYTF. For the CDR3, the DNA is TGTGCCAGCAGCGTAGCGGAGGGCTACTATGGCTACACCTTC.

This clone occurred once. The CDR3, as DNA: TGTGCCAGCAGCTTTTGGCTAGCGGGAGAGCTGGACACCGGGGAGCTGTTTTTT. As protein: CASSFWLAGELDTGELFF. The chain joins TRBV7-9 to TRBJ2-2, with TRBD2 matching 10 bases. The CDR3 runs to 18 residues. V was pared by 3 bases and J by 3 bases, with 10 bases of the junction left unmatched. The V gene's germline CDR1 is SEHNR and CDR2 FQNEAQ (reference sequence).

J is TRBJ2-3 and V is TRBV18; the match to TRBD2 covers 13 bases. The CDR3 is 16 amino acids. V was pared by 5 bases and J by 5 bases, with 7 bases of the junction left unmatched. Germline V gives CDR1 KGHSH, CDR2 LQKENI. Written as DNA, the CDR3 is TGTGCCAGCTCAGACACTAGCGGGAGGGCAGGAGATACGCAGTATTTT. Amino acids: CASSDTSGRAGDTQYF.

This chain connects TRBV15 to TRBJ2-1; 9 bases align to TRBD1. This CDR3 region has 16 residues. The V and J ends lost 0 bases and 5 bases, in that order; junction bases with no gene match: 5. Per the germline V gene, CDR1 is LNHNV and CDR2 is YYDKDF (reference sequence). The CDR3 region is CATSRERDRAHNEQFF. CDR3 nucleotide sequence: TGTGCCACCAGCAGAGAACGGGACAGGGCCCACAATGAGCAGTTCTTC.

As DNA, the CDR3 is TGTGCCAGCAGCTTGAAAGGGAGCTCCTACGAGCAGTACTTC. Translated: CASSLKGSSYEQYF. The rearrangement uses TRBV5-4 and TRBJ2-7; D might be TRBD2 (5 bases). V shed 1 base and J shed 0 bases, with 8 bases lying between them. The CDR3 is made up of 14 amino acids. Germline V gives CDR1 SGHNT, CDR2 YYREEE (reference sequence).

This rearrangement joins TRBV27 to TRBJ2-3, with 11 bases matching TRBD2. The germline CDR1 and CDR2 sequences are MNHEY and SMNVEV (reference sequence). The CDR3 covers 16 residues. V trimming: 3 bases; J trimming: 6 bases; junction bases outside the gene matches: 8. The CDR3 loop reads CASSFLSGRAPDTQYF. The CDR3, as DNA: TGTGCCAGCAGTTTCCTTAGCGGGAGGGCCCCGGATACGCAGTATTTT.

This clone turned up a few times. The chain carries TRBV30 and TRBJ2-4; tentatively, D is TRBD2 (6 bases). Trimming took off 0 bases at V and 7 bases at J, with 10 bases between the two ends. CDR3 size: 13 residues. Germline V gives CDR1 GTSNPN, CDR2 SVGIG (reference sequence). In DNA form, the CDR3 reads TGTGCCTGGAGTGTACGTGGGGGGAACATTCAGTACTTC. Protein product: CAWSVRGGNIQYF.

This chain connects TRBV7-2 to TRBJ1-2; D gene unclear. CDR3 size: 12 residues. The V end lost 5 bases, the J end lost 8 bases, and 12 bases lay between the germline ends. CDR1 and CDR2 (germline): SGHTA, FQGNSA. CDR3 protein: CASSLGLRGYTF. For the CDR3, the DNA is TGTGCCAGCAGCCTCGGTTTGAGGGGCTACACCTTC.

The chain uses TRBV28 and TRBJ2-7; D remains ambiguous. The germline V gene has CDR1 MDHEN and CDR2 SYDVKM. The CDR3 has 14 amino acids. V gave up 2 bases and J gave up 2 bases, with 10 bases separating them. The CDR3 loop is CASSLAGTPYEQYF. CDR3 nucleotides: TGTGCCAGCAGTTTAGCAGGCACCCCCTACGAGCAGTACTTC.

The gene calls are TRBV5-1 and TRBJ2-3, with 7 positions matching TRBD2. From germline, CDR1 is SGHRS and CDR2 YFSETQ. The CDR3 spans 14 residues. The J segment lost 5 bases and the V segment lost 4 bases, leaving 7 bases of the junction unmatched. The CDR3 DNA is TGCGCCAGCAGCCCCGATGGGAGGGGAGATACGCAGTATTTT. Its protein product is CASSPDGRGDTQYF.

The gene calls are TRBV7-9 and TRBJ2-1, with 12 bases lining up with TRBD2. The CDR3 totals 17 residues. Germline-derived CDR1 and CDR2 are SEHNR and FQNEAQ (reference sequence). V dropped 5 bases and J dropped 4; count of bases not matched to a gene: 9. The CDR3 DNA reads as TGTGCCAGCAGCCCAAGGCGGACTAGCGGGAATTACAATGAGCAGTTCTTC. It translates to CASSPRRTSGNYNEQFF.

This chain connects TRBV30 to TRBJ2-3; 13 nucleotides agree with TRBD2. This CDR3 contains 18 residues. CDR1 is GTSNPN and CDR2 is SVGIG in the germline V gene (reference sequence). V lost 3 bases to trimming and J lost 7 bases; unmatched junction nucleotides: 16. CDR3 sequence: CAWRTGGWTSGSIHTQYF. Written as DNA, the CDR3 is TGTGCCTGGAGAACAGGGGGCTGGACTAGCGGGAGTATACATACGCAGTATTTT.

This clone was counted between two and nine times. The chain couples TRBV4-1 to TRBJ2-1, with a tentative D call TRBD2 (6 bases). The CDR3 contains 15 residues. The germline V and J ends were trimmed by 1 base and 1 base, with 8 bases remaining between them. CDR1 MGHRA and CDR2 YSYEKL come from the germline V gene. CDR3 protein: CASSQAGESYNEQFF. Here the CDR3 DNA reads TGCGCCAGCAGCCAAGCGGGAGAATCCTACAATGAGCAGTTCTTC.

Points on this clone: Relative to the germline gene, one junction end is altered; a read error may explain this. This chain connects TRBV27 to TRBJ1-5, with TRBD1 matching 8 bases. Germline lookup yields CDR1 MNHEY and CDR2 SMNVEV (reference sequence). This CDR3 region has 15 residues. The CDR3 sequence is CASAETTGGRQLQHF. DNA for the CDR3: TGTGCCAGCGCGGAGACCACAGGGGGGCGTCAGCTCCAGCATTTT.

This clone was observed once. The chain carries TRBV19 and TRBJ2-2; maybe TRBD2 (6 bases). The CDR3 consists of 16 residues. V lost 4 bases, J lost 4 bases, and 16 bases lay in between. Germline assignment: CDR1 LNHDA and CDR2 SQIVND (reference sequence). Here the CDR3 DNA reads TGTGCCAGTAGTAGAACTAGCATAGTTTCCACCGGGGAGCTGTTTTTT. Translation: CASSRTSIVSTGELFF. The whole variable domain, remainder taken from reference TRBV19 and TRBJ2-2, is DGGITQSPKYLFRKEGQNVTLSCEQNLNHDAMYWYRQDPGQGLRLIYYSQIVNDFQKGDIAEGYSVSREKKESFPLTVTSAQKNPTAFYLCASSRTSIVSTGELFFGEGSRLTVL.